This TCR beta chain was captured in a study of shared T cell receptors in the human thymus. This clone showed up just a few times. Data came from immunoSEQ multiplex PCR; TCRdb stores just in-frame clones and leaves some out. Of hundreds of thousands of clones in the sample, roughly 90% are singletons; the top ten hold over 0.008%. V shed 1 base and J 3 bases; nucleotides not matched to a gene: 7. CDR3 length: 18 residues. Germline lookup yields CDR1 LGHNT and CDR2 FRNRAP. The same data also went into a second study, on human thymus T cells. That publication notes: Each of the donors was a healthy Finnish infant who was undergoing open corrective cardiac surgery for congenital heart defects. Resections from corrective heart surgery supplied the thymus tissue. V and J gene usage appeared biased in thymic and blood repertoires. Thymic repertoires from unrelated individuals overlapped highly, related research reported.

The chain combines TRBV12-5 with TRBJ1-4; 11 bases are shared with TRBD1. Source material: thymocytes. The clonotype comes from a boy under two years old with a congenital heart defect. CDR3 sequence: CASGLGGQGGSANEKLFF. The CDR3 DNA is TGTGCTAGTGGTTTGGGGGGACAGGGGGGATCGGCTAATGAAAAACTGTTTTTT.